This record looks at one T cell receptor beta chain sequence and its context. The antigen this receptor binds is unknown. No quality values exist for individual bases; no much larger clone is one base distant. The data originate from a study of T cell repertoires in cytomegalovirus infection (dated by TCRdb to between 2018 and 2020). General notes on the study: Peptide stimulations targeted recently identified HLA-C-restricted CMV epitopes, whose presentation resists viral immunomodulation, together with well-studied HLA-B-restricted epitopes. Donor HLA type was relevant to the analysis, because carriage of CMV infection together with the matching HLA type was indicated by public TCR beta signatures.

The treatment or condition label here, explained by the study, means: in vitro stimulation with specific CMV peptide epitopes to enrich CMV-specific T cells. For sequencing, an Illumina HiSeq 1500 was employed. TCRdb ran its own pipeline on the public reads, namely fastp trimming at Q25 and MiXCR clone calling, and kept in-frame beta chains. Each record represents a unique CDR3 protein, reported with the most common genes and DNA among its rows. The sample table contains hundreds of thousands of distinct CDR3 sequences; only one count was recorded for approximately 33% of them. The biggest ten clones account for 18% of the sample. V trim: 5 bases; J trim: 2 bases; unmatched bases: 3. Measured from the cysteine to the phenylalanine, the CDR3 is 13 residues long. Just CDR3 DNA is preserved here, 39 bases in frame from base 1. According to the germline V gene, CDR1 reads SGHTA and CDR2 reads FQGNSA. Summary of the overall study and its limitations: In both this cohort and an independent cohort of 352 donors, the cumulative frequency of public TCR beta family members distinguished carriers of CMV infection plus the relevant HLA type. The ex vivo response was dominated by HLA-C-restricted CMV-specific TCR beta clonotypes, which also provided the single most frequent clonotype in two of eight donors.

This chain joins TRBV7-2 to TRBJ2-7, with 7 bases in between that match TRBD2. Sequencing was performed on cultured PBMCs, taken from culture after CMV antigen stimulation. This TCR came from a human donor in good health (CMV status not recorded). Some clones in this sample may be carry-over from other donors' samples. The bases read TGTGCCAGCAGCCGGGACTATCCCTACGAGCAGTACTTC. The encoded protein is CASSRDYPYEQYF.